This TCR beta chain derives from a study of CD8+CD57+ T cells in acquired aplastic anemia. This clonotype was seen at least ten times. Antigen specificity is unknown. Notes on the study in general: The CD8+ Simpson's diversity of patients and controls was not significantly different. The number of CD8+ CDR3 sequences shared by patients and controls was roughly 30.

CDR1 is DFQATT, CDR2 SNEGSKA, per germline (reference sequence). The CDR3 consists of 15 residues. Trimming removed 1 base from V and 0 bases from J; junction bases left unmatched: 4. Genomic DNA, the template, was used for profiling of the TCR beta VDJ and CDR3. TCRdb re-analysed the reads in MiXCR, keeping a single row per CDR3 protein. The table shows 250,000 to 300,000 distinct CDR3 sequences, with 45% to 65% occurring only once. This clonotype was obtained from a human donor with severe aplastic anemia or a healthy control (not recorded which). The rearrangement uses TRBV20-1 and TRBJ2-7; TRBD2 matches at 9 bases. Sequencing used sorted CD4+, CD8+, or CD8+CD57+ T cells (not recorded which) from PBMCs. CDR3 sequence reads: CSARVASGASYEQYF. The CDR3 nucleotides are TGCAGTGCTAGAGTCGCTAGCGGGGCCTCCTACGAGCAGTACTTC.